The next 22 T cell receptor beta chains were all read from a single sample in a study of graft-versus-host responses after intestinal transplantation. Their target antigens are unknown. Data came from immunoSEQ multiplex PCR; TCRdb stores just in-frame clones and leaves some out. This sample has about 71,000 clones, with 90% found just once. This sample comprised unstimulated CD8+ T cells sorted from spleen or lymph node cells, obtained before intestinal transplant. These receptors were taken from a human donor who received an intestinal transplant.

The rearrangement joins TRBV13 to TRBJ2-4, with 7 bases matching TRBD2. The V gene end was trimmed by 5 bases and the J gene end by 1 base; junction bases not matched to a gene: 5. This CDR3 comprises 15 residues. From germline, CDR1 is PRHDT and CDR2 FYEKMQ (reference sequence). In DNA, the CDR3 is TGTGCCAGCAGCACGCTTAGCGGGGCCAAAAACATTCAGTACTTC. This translates into CASSTLSGAKNIQYF.

The rearrangement uses TRBV9 and TRBJ2-1; 13 nucleotides agree with TRBD2. CDR1 SGDLS and CDR2 YYNGEE come from the germline V gene. Trimming at V came to 5 bases and at J to 7 bases, leaving 6 bases not matched to a gene. The length of the CDR3 is 15 residues. The CDR3 protein is CASSVLAGGANEQFF. The CDR3 DNA is TGTGCCAGCAGTGTACTAGCGGGGGGGGCTAATGAGCAGTTCTTC.

The chain uses TRBV5-4 and TRBJ1-2; the match to TRBD1 covers 7 bases. Per the germline V gene, CDR1 is SGHNT and CDR2 is YYREEE (reference sequence). V lost 6 bases, J lost 6 bases, and 2 bases stayed unmatched. The CDR3 extends over 11 amino acids. CDR3 nucleotides: TGTGCCAGCACCGGGACAGATGGCTACACCTTC. It codes for CASTGTDGYTF.

This clone was found once. The CDR3 coding sequence is TGTGCCAGCAGCCCCAACTTGTACAATGAGCAGTTCTTC. Its translation: CASSPNLYNEQFF. The chain joins TRBV14 to TRBJ2-1; D is uncertain. V shed 4 bases and J shed 4 bases, with 8 bases lying between them. The CDR3 totals 13 residues. Per germline, CDR1 SGHDN and CDR2 FVKESK. Drawing the rest from reference TRBV14 and TRBJ2-1, the complete variable domain is EAGVTQFPSHSVIEKGQTVTLRCDPISGHDNLYWYRRVMGKEIKFLLHFVKESKQDESGMPNNRFLAERTGGTYSTLKVQPAELEDSGVYFCASSPNLYNEQFFGPGTRLTVL.

This chain joins TRBV7-2 and TRBJ1-2; D is ambiguous. Looked up from germline, CDR1 is SGHTA and CDR2 is FQGNSA. V lost 5 bases, J lost 7 bases, and 23 bases lay in between. There are 16 residues in the CDR3. Here the CDR3 DNA reads TGTGCCAGCAGCCCCGCTTCTCAGCCCACCGAGGGTGGCTACACCTTC. Amino acids: CASSPASQPTEGGYTF. Drawing the rest from reference TRBV7-2 and TRBJ1-2, the complete variable domain is GAGVSQSPSNKVTEKGKDVELRCDPISGHTALYWYRQSLGQGLEFLIYFQGNSAPDKSGLPSDRFSAERTGGSVSTLTIQRTQQEDSAVYLCASSPASQPTEGGYTFGSGTRLTVV.

On this clone itself: The conserved final phenylalanine or tryptophan is absent from the CDR3, which likely points to a read error. The DNA is omitted, as the CDR3 cannot be located on it reliably, and the CDR3 follows TCRdb's listing. J is TRBJ1-2 and V is TRBV13; the table's D call, TRBD1, was not checked against the DNA. Both ends counted, the CDR3 spans 16 residues. Germline CDR1 and CDR2: PRHDT and FYEKMQ (reference sequence). This CDR3 is CASSSWTEGDLQVPIV.

For the CDR3, the DNA is TGCGCCAGCAGCCCAATACAGGGGGACGGAAACACCATATATTTT. The encoded protein is CASSPIQGDGNTIYF. The chain couples TRBV5-1 to TRBJ1-3; the match to TRBD1 covers 8 bases. Per germline, CDR1 SGHRS and CDR2 YFSETQ. This CDR3 has 15 amino acids. Trimming took 4 bases from V and 4 from J; bases not matched to a gene: 7.

The chain links TRBV27 to TRBJ1-3, with 9 bases matching TRBD1. The V gene's germline CDR1 is MNHEY and CDR2 SMNVEV (reference sequence). With 5 bases clipped from V and 2 bases from J, the junction kept 7 bases outside the gene matches. This CDR3 spans 16 amino acids. CDR3 coding DNA: TGTGCCAGCAGTCCGGGACAGGGTCTACCTGGAAACACCATATATTTT. The encoded protein is CASSPGQGLPGNTIYF.

The rearrangement joins TRBV5-7 to TRBJ2-7; TRBD1 is a possible D gene (6 bases). TRBV5-7 is an open reading frame, and its role is uncertain. V was trimmed by 0 bases and J by 4 bases, leaving 20 bases between them. The CDR3 sequence is 17 residues long. CDR3: CASSLGLWQGKSYEQYF. CDR3 DNA sequence: TGTGCCAGCAGCTTGGGATTGTGGCAGGGGAAGAGTTACGAGCAGTACTTC.

The rearrangement uses TRBV4-2 and TRBJ2-7, with TRBD2 matching 8 bases. Germline CDR1 reads LGHNA; CDR2 reads YNFKEQ. The CDR3 runs to 13 residues. After removal of 1 base from V and 7 bases from J, the junction contained 3 bases not matched to a gene. This CDR3 reads CASSQGTSSEQYF. The CDR3 DNA reads TGTGCCAGCAGCCAAGGGACTAGCTCGGAGCAGTACTTC.

This rearrangement joins TRBV15 to TRBJ2-2, with D perhaps TRBD1 (6 bases). Per the germline V gene, CDR1 is LNHNV and CDR2 is YYDKDF (reference sequence). The CDR3 extends over 15 amino acids. Trimming took 3 bases from V and 4 from J, leaving 12 bases between them. The CDR3 DNA reads as TGTGCCACCAGCAGCGACAGGTCTTCCACCGGGGAGCTGTTTTTT. Translating it yields CATSSDRSSTGELFF. The full variable domain, completed using reference TRBV15 and TRBJ2-2, is DAMVIQNPRYQVTQFGKPVTLSCSQTLNHNVMYWYQQKSSQAPKLLFHYYDKDFNNEADTPDNFQSRRPNTSFCFLDIRSPGLGDTAMYLCATSSDRSSTGELFFGEGSRLTVL.

J is TRBJ1-5 and V is TRBV27, with D uncertain. Germline CDR1 is MNHEY and CDR2 is SMNVEV (reference sequence). The CDR3 consists of 14 residues. V was pared by 2 bases and J by 2 bases, with 7 bases between. DNA of the CDR3: TGTGCCAGCAGTTTACTCGGGGGCAATCAGCCCCAGCATTTT. Translated: CASSLLGGNQPQHF.

This CDR3 reads CASSLSGEGGDIQYF. CDR3 sequence (DNA): TGTGCCAGCAGTTTATCAGGGGAGGGAGGGGACATTCAGTACTTC. V gene TRBV27 combines with J gene TRBJ2-4, with 7 bases identical to TRBD2. The germline CDR1 and CDR2 sequences are MNHEY and SMNVEV (reference sequence). V dropped 0 bases and J dropped 8; count of bases not matched to a gene: 7. This CDR3 has 15 residues.

The rearrangement joins TRBV7-6 to TRBJ2-1; 7 nucleotides agree with TRBD2. CDR1 and CDR2 (germline): SGHVS, FNYEAQ. J was trimmed by 1 base and V by 5 bases; bases with no gene match: 5. The CDR3 sequence is 15 residues long. Written as DNA, the CDR3 is TGTGCCAGCAGCGCCCAAGCGGGATCCTACAATGAGCAGTTCTTC. Protein sequence: CASSAQAGSYNEQFF.

The CDR3 DNA is TGTGCCAGCAGCACTAGGACCGTTAACACTGAAGCTTTCTTT. This gives the protein CASSTRTVNTEAFF. This chain uses TRBV13 with TRBJ1-1; no clear D gene. V was trimmed by 5 bases and J by 2 bases, leaving 12 bases between them. The CDR3 extends over 14 amino acids. Germline loops: CDR1 PRHDT, CDR2 FYEKMQ (reference sequence).

The chain joins TRBV4-1 to TRBJ2-2; D is perhaps TRBD1 (6 bases). The CDR3 loop spans 12 amino acids. CDR1 is MGHRA, CDR2 YSYEKL, per germline. The V gene lost 6 bases and the J gene lost 5 bases, with 7 bases spanning the gap. The CDR3 sequence is CASRGGTGELFF. The CDR3 DNA reads TGCGCCAGCAGAGGGGGAACCGGGGAGCTGTTTTTT.

V and J are TRBV5-6 and TRBJ2-1, with D maybe TRBD2 (6 bases). The CDR3 extends over 14 amino acids. V was cut by 3 bases and J by 8 bases, with 15 bases left in between. Germline values: CDR1 SGHDT, CDR2 YYEEEE. DNA of the CDR3: TGTGCCAGCAGCTGGGGGGACCCTGGGGATGAGCAGTTCTTC. Translating it yields CASSWGDPGDEQFF.

The chain joins TRBV6-5 to TRBJ1-1, with D possibly TRBD1 on 5 matching bases. Trimming stripped 7 bases from V and 4 bases from J, with 10 bases between. CDR1 and CDR2 from the germline V gene are MNHEY and SVGAGI. This CDR3 comprises 12 residues. CDR3 region: CASMAGRTEAFF. The CDR3 region has the DNA TGTGCCAGCATGGCGGGGCGCACTGAAGCTTTCTTT.

The CDR3 DNA reads TGTGCCAGCAGCTTTGGCCAGGGGGGAGACGAGCAGTACTTC. Its protein product is CASSFGQGGDEQYF. The chain has TRBV5-8 and TRBJ2-7; weak D call: TRBD1 (7 bases). Trimming cost V 2 bases and J 5 bases, with 14 bases left between them. Germline lookup yields CDR1 SGHTS and CDR2 YDEGEE. This CDR3 spans 14 amino acids.

This clone has only a few counts. The chain joins TRBV7-9 to TRBJ1-3; TRBD1 matches at 7 bases. The CDR3 length is 14 residues. The V and J ends lost 5 bases and 2 bases, in that order; junction bases with no gene match: 3. The germline V gene encodes CDR1 SEHNR and CDR2 FQNEAQ (reference sequence). CDR3 DNA sequence: TGTGCCAGCAGCCCTGACAGGGCTGGAAACACCATATATTTT. Amino acid sequence: CASSPDRAGNTIYF. The full variable domain, in which reference TRBV7-9 and TRBJ1-3 provide the parts outside the CDR3, is DTGVSQNPRHKITKRGQNVTFRCDPISEHNRLYWYRQTLGQGPEFLTYFQNEAQLEKSRLLSDRFSAERPKGSFSTLEIQRTEQGDSAMYLCASSPDRAGNTIYFGEGSWLTVV.

The V and J genes are TRBV18 and TRBJ2-7; TRBD1 matches 10 bases. Trimming cost V 6 bases and J 4 bases; bases outside gene matches: 3. This CDR3 is built from 13 residues. CDR1 is KGHSH, CDR2 LQKENI, per germline. The CDR3 nucleotides are TGTGCCAGCTCCCTGGACAGGGGGTACGAGCAGTACTTC. Amino acid sequence: CASSLDRGYEQYF.

This rearrangement joins TRBV6-1 to TRBJ2-7; D is perhaps TRBD1 (6 bases). The germline V gene encodes CDR1 MNHNS and CDR2 SASEGT. Trimming left V 10 bases short and J 4 bases short, with 8 bases between. The CDR3 is 10 amino acids. The CDR3 reads CATRGYEQYF. The DNA for the CDR3 is TGTGCCACGAGGGGGTACGAGCAGTACTTC.